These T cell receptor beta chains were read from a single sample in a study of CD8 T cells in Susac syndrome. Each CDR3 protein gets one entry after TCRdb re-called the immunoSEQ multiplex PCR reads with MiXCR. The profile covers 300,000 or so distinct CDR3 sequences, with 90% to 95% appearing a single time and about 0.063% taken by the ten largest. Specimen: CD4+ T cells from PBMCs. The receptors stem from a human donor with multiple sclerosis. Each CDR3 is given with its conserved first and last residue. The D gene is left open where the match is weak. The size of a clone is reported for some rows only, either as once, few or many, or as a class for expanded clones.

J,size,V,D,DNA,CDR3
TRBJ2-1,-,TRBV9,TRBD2,TGTGCCAGCAGGAAGGGTAGCGGGGGGACAAGCTCCTACAATGAGCAGTTCTTC,CASRKGSGGTSSYNEQFF
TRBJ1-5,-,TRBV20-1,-,TGCAGTGCTAGAGATGCGGGGAATAGCAATCAGCCCCAGCATTTT,CSARDAGNSNQPQHF
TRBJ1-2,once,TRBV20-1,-,TGCAGTGCCGAGACAGGAAACTATGGCTACACCTTC,CSAETGNYGYTF
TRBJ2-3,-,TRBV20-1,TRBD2,TGCAGTGCTAGAGATACGGGGAGGGGCACAGATACGCAGTATTTT,CSARDTGRGTDTQYF
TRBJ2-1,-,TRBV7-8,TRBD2,TGTGCCAGCAGCCCTGGTCAGGTTAGCGGGCCAAGCTCCTACAATGAGCAGTTCTTC,CASSPGQVSGPSSYNEQFF
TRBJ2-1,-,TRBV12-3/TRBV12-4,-,TGTGCCAGCAGTTTTAGAGGGCTGGAGCAGTTCTTC,CASSFRGLEQFF
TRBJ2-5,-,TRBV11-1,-,TGTGCCAGCAGCTTTGGACAGCAAGAGACCCAGTACTTC,CASSFGQQETQYF
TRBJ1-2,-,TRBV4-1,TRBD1,TGCGCCAGCAGCCAAGGGACAGGGATGGGGTATGGCTACACCTTC,CASSQGTGMGYGYTF
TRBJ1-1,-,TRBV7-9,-,TGTGCCAGCAGCTTAGATGCCCTCCGGGACGGGAACACTGAAGCTTTCTTT,CASSLDALRDGNTEAFF
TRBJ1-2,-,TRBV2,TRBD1,TGTGCCAGCACCCTGGGGTGGGACAGCGAAGGCTACACCTTC,CASTLGWDSEGYTF
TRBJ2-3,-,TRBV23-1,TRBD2,TGCGCCAGCAGTTTCCGGGGGGGCGATGATACGCAGTATTTT,CASSFRGGDDTQYF
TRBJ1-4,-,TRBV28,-,TGTGCCAGCAGTTCCTATGCGGGAGTGAGGGAAAAACTGTTTTTT,CASSSYAGVREKLFF
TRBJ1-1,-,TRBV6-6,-,TGTGCCAGCAGCCCGTGGGTTGGGAACACTGAAGCTTTCTTT,CASSPWVGNTEAFF
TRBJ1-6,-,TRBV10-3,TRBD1,TGTGCCACCGGGACAGAGAATTCACCCCTCCACTTT,CATGTENSPLHF
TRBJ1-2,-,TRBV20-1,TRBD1,TGCAGTGCTAGAGATACCCGACAGGGCACCGGCTACACCTTC,CSARDTRQGTGYTF
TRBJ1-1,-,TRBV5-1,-,TGCGCCAGCAGCTCCAATGCCGGGGTCCGGAACACTGAAGCTTTCTTT,CASSSNAGVRNTEAFF
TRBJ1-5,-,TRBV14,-,TGTGCCAGCAGCCAAGCGTTCGGCGGGCCCCAGCATTTT,CASSQAFGGPQHF
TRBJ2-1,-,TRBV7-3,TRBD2,TGTGCCAGCAGCCAACTAGCGGGGGGGCAAAGTGAGCAGTTCTTC,CASSQLAGGQSEQFF
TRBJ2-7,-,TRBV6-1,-,TGTGCCAGCAGTGACAACCCGGCGGGACGCTACGAGCAGTACTTC,CASSDNPAGRYEQYF
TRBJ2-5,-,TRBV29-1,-,TGCAGCGTTGAAGAAGTGGCTCGGCAGACCCAGTACTTC,CSVEEVARQTQYF
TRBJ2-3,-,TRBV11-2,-,TGTGCCAGCAGCTCCGAAAGGCTTTCCTTGACGCAGTATTTT,CASSSERLSLTQYF
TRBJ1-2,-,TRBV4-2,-,TGTGCCAGCAGCCGAGAAGGGATGGGGTATGGCTACACCTTC,CASSREGMGYGYTF
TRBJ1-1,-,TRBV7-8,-,TGTGCCAGCAGCCTTCAGTGGAACACTGAAGCTTTCTTT,CASSLQWNTEAFF
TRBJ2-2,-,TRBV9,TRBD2,TGTGCCAGCAGGGGGAGCGGGGCCACCGGGGAGCTGTTTTTT,CASRGSGATGELFF
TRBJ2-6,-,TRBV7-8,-,TGTGCCAGCAGCTTATTCTTCTCTGGGGCCAACGTCCTGACTTTC,CASSLFFSGANVLTF
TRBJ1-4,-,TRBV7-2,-,TGTGCCAGCAAACGGGACAAGGGTGAAAAACTGTTTTTT,CASKRDKGEKLFF
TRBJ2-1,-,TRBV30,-,TGTGCCTGGGACCGGACAGAAAACAATGAGCAGTTCTTC,CAWDRTENNEQFF
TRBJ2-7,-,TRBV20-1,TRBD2,TGCAGTGCTAGACTTAGCGGGAGGCGGAGCTCCTACGAGCAGTACTTC,CSARLSGRRSSYEQYF
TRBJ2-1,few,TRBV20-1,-,TGCAGTGCCGGAACCGGGACTCTCTACTACAATGAGCAGTTCTTC,CSAGTGTLYYNEQFF